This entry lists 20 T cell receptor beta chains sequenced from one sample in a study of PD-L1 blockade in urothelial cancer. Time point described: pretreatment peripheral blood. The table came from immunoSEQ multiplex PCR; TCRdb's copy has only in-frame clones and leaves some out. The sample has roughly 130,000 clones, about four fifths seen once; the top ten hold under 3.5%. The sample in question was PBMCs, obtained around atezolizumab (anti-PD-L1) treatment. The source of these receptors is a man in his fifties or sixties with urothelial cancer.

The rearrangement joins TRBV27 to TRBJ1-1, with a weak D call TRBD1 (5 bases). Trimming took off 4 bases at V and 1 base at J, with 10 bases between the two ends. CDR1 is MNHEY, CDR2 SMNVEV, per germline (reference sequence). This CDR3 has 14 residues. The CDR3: CASSSWGPNTEAFF. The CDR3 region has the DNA TGTGCCAGCAGTTCTTGGGGCCCGAACACTGAAGCTTTCTTT.

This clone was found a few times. The CDR3: CASSYGSSPLHF. The CDR3, as DNA: TGTGCCAGCAGTTACGGTAGCTCACCCCTCCACTTT. The chain has TRBV6-5 and TRBJ1-6; D not resolved. The germline V gene has CDR1 MNHEY and CDR2 SVGAGI. The V gene lost 2 bases and the J gene lost 10 bases, with 6 bases spanning the gap. This CDR3 is 12 amino acids long.

CDR3 sequence (DNA): TGTGCCAGCAGCCAGGCCGGGACTAGCGGGCTCTTAGCCAAAAACATTCAGTACTTC. It codes for CASSQAGTSGLLAKNIQYF. The chain uses TRBV4-2 and TRBJ2-4; the match to TRBD2 covers 12 bases. With V trimmed by 3 bases and J by 0 bases, 9 bases remained unmatched. This CDR3 spans 19 amino acids. The V gene's germline CDR1 is LGHNA and CDR2 YNFKEQ.

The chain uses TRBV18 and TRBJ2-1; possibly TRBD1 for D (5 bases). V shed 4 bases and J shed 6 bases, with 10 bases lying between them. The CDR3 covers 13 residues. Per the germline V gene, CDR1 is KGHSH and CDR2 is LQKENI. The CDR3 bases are TGTGCCAGCTCACGGGGCAGACTCAATGAGCAGTTCTTC. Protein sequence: CASSRGRLNEQFF.

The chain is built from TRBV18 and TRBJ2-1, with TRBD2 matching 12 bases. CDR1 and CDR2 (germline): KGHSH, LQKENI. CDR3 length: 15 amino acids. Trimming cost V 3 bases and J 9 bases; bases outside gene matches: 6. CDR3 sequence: CASSPSSGRDGEQFF. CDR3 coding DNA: TGTGCCAGCTCACCTTCTAGCGGGAGGGATGGTGAGCAGTTCTTC.

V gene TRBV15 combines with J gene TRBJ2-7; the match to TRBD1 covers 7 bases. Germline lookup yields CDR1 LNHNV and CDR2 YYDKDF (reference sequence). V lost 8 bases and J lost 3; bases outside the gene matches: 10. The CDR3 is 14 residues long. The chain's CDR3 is CATGKTGLGYEQYF. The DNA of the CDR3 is TGTGCCACCGGAAAGACAGGGCTAGGCTACGAGCAGTACTTC.

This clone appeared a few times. The CDR3 DNA is TGTGCCAGCAGTTACTCAGGGACAGGGGCTTTCTTT. This codes for CASSYSGTGAFF. This chain uses TRBV6-6 with TRBJ1-1; 9 bases line up with TRBD1. The CDR3 length is 12 residues. The trim removed 0 bases at V and 11 bases at J, leaving 1 base unmatched. In germline, CDR1 is MNHNY, CDR2 SVGAGI (reference sequence).

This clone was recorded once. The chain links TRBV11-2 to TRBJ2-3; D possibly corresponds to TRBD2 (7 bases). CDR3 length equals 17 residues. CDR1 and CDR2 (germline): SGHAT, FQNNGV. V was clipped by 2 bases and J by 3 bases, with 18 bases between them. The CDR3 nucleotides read TGTGCCAGCAGCTTAAGGGGGTCCAGGGGAGGGACAGATACGCAGTATTTT. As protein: CASSLRGSRGGTDTQYF. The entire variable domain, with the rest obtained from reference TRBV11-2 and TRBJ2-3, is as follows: EAGVAQSPRYKIIEKRQSVAFWCNPISGHATLYWYQQILGQGPKLLIQFQNNGVVDDSQLPKDRFSAERLKGVDSTLKIQPAKLEDSAVYLCASSLRGSRGGTDTQYFGPGTRLTVL.

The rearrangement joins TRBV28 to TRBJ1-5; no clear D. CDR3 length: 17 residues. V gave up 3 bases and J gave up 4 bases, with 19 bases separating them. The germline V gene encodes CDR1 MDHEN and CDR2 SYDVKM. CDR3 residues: CASSFQSPGQSNQPQHF. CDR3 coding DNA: TGTGCCAGCAGTTTTCAGTCTCCTGGGCAGTCGAATCAGCCCCAGCATTTT.

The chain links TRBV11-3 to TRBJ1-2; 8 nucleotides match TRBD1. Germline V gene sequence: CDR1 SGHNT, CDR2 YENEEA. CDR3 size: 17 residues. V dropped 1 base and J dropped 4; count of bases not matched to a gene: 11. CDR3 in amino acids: CASSLVGQGFVLYGYTF. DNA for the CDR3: TGTGCCAGCAGCTTAGTAGGACAGGGCTTCGTCCTCTATGGCTACACCTTC.

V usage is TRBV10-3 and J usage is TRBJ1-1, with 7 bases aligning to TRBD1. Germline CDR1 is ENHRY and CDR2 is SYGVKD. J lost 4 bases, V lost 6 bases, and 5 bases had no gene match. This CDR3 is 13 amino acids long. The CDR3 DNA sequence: TGTGCCATCAGGAGACAGGGAGGCACTGAAGCTTTCTTT. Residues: CAIRRQGGTEAFF.

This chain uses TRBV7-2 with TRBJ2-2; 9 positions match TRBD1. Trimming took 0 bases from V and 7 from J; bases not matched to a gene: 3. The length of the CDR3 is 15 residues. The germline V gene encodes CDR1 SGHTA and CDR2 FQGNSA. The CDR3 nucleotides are TGTGCCAGCAGCTTAGCGGGACAGGGCGGCGGGGAGCTGTTTTTT. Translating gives CASSLAGQGGGELFF.

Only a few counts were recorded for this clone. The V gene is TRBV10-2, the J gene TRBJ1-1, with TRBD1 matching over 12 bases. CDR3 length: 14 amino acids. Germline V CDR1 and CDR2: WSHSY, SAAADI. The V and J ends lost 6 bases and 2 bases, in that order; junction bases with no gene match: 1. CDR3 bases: TGCGCCAGCAGGGGACAGGGGGCTAACACTGAAGCTTTCTTT. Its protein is CASRGQGANTEAFF.

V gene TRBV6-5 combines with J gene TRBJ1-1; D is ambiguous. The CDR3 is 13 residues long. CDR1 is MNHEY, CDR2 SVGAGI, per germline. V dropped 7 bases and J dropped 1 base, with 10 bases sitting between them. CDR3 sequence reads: CASKRGWNTEAFF. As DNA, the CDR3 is TGTGCCAGCAAACGGGGTTGGAACACTGAAGCTTTCTTT.

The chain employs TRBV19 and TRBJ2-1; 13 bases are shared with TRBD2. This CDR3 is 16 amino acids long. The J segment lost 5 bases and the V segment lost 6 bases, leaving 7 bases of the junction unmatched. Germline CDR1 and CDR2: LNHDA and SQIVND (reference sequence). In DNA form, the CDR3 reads TGTGCCAGTAGGGGACTAGCGGGATTTAGGGACAATGAGCAGTTCTTC. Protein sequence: CASRGLAGFRDNEQFF.

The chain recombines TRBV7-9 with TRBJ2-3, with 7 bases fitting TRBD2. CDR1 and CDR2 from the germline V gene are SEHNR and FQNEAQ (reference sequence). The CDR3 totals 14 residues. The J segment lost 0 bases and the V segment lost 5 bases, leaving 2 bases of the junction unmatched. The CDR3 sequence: CASSISGSTDTQYF. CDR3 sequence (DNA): TGTGCCAGCAGCATTAGCGGGAGCACAGATACGCAGTATTTT.

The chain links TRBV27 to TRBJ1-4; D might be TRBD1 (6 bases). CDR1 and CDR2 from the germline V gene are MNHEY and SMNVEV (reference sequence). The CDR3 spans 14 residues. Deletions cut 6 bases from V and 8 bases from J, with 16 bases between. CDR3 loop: CASSYRDIREKLFF. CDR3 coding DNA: TGTGCCAGCAGCTACAGGGATATAAGAGAAAAACTGTTTTTT.

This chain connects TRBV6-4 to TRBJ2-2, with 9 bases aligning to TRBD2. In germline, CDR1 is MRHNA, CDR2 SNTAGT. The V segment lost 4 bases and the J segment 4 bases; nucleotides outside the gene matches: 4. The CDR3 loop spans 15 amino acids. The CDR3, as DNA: TGTGCCAGCAGTGCTCTAGCGGGAACCACCGGGGAGCTGTTTTTT. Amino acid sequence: CASSALAGTTGELFF.

In DNA form, the CDR3 reads TGCGCCAGCAGCATAACAGGGACCTATGGCTACACCTTC. Translation: CASSITGTYGYTF. This chain links TRBV5-1 with TRBJ1-2, with a weak D call TRBD1 (6 bases). The V gene lost 4 bases and the J gene lost 4 bases, with 11 bases spanning the gap. This CDR3 has 13 residues. Germline V gene sequence: CDR1 SGHRS, CDR2 YFSETQ.

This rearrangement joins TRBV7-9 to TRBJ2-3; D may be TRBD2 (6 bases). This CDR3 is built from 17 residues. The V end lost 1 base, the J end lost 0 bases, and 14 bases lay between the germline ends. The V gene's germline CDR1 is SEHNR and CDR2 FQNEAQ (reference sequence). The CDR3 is CASSLEFWDSSTDTQYF. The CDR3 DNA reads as TGTGCCAGCAGCTTAGAATTTTGGGACTCTAGCACAGATACGCAGTATTTT.